Listed below are T cell receptor beta chains from one sample, sequenced in a study of long-term antiretroviral therapy in people with HIV. Method: immunoSEQ multiplex PCR; TCRdb's copy keeps in-frame clones and lacks some. The table shows around 20,000 clones, with about 82% occurring only once. Sequencing used unsorted PBMCs, obtained 0.6 years after starting antiretroviral therapy. These receptor sequences come from a woman under 30 with HIV. CDR3s include the opening cysteine and the closing phenylalanine or tryptophan. Each record gives: CDR3 protein, D gene, clone size, V gene, J gene. The D gene is left open where the match is weak. The size field is filled for only some rows; it gives once, few, many or a size class.

CASSELSQRASSYNEQFF	.	.	TRBV25-1	TRBJ2-1
CASSLGLTDTQYF	.	.	TRBV14	TRBJ2-3
CASLDLGSYNEQFF	.	.	TRBV18	TRBJ2-1
CASSVEASYNEQFF	.	.	TRBV9	TRBJ2-1
CASSPGGYNEQFF	TRBD2	.	TRBV7-9	TRBJ2-1
CASSLGDFGTHGYTF	.	few	TRBV11-1	TRBJ1-2
CAISDGLESTDTQYF	.	.	TRBV10-3	TRBJ2-3
CASSLRGQGFYEQYF	TRBD1	few	TRBV5-5	TRBJ2-7
CASSVDEQTGSGELFF	.	.	TRBV9	TRBJ2-2
CASSENVYEQYF	.	.	TRBV2	TRBJ2-7
CASSWDKPYEQYF	.	.	TRBV5-1	TRBJ2-7
CASSHSIMNTEAFF	.	.	TRBV4-3	TRBJ1-1
CASRPDRWDTGELFF	TRBD1	.	TRBV7-9	TRBJ2-2
CASSEGVGGTEAFF	.	.	TRBV5-1	TRBJ1-1
CASSFSGVQPQHF	.	.	TRBV27	TRBJ1-5
CARLGGTSPFAGNTIYF	.	.	TRBV21-1	TRBJ1-3
CASSLAPPGGGGYGYTF	.	.	TRBV7-2	TRBJ1-2
CASSLAGVANYGYTF	.	.	TRBV28	TRBJ1-2
CASSPPGQGAYEQYF	TRBD1	.	TRBV18	TRBJ2-7
CASSFSLSSYEQYF	.	.	TRBV6-5	TRBJ2-7
CASGSDTQYF	.	.	TRBV28	TRBJ2-3
CASSQGLVSYNEQFF	TRBD2	.	TRBV5-6	TRBJ2-1
CASSRLAGDTGELFF	TRBD2	.	TRBV6-5	TRBJ2-2
CASSPEQLGNTEAFF	.	.	TRBV18	TRBJ1-1
CASSWGTEKYEKLFF	TRBD1	once	TRBV7-9	TRBJ1-4
CASSKPSLAANTGELFF	TRBD2	.	TRBV28	TRBJ2-2
CASSQDSGGFYNEQFF	.	.	TRBV4-3	TRBJ2-1
CASSSRTSDNEQFF	TRBD2	.	TRBV11-3	TRBJ2-1
CASSQDSDPYSNQPQHF	.	.	TRBV4-1	TRBJ1-5
CSARQGPYEQYF	TRBD1	.	TRBV29-1	TRBJ2-7
CASSPGPPVYGYTF	.	.	TRBV7-3	TRBJ1-2
CASSPQAVLTTNEKLFF	.	.	TRBV7-6	TRBJ1-4
CASSTGQGYTEAFF	TRBD1	few	TRBV19	TRBJ1-1
CASSIDLAGNQPQHF	.	few	TRBV19	TRBJ1-5
CASSVDSGQTQYF	.	.	TRBV9	TRBJ2-3
CASSLAKGEAFF	.	.	TRBV7-8	TRBJ1-1
CASLPGQGTYNEQFF	TRBD1	.	TRBV28	TRBJ2-1
CASSLGQGSDTQYF	TRBD1	.	TRBV7-2	TRBJ2-3
CSVDGGTF	.	.	TRBV29-1	TRBJ1-2
CASSRVNTGELFF	.	.	TRBV6-5	TRBJ2-2
CASSQDGWATGTLVNQPQHF	.	.	TRBV4-1	TRBJ1-5
CASSLGGANTGELFF	.	once	TRBV7-3	TRBJ2-2
CAISEDRDSPEAFF	TRBD1	.	TRBV10-3	TRBJ1-1
CASSRPTTDTQYF	.	.	TRBV5-4	TRBJ2-3
CASSIPLDGDGYTF	.	.	TRBV19	TRBJ1-2
CASSLAGPTYEQYF	.	.	TRBV7-9	TRBJ2-7